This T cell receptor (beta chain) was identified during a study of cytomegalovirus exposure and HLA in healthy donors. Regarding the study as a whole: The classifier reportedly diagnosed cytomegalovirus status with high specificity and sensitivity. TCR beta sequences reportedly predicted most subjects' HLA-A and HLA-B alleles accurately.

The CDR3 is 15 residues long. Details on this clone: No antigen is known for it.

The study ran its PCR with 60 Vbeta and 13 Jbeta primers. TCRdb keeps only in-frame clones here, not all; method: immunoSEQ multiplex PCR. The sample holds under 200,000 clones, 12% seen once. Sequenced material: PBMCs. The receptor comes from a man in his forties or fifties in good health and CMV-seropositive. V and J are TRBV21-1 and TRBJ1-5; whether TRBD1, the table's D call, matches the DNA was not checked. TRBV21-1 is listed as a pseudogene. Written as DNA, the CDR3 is TGTGCCAGCAGCAAAGTGCAGTATAGCAATCAGCCCCAGCATTTT. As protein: CASSKVQYSNQPQHF.